This TCR beta chain was captured by sequencing in a study of shared clonotypes between healthy human individuals. The overall study: Participating donors consisted of two women and a few men aged 18 to 49. Study-wide results and caveats: Larger estimated richness was generally seen in naive subsets than in memory subsets. Sequencing depth was expected to influence donor clonotype sharing.

Naive CD8 cells comprised CD45RO-negative, CCR7-positively selected cells, excluding terminally differentiated effector memory CD45RA+ cells. The CDR3 has 15 residues. V lost 1 base and J lost 5; bases outside the gene matches: 6. CDR1 is SEHNR, CDR2 FQNEAQ, per germline (reference sequence). Sorted-subset replicate PCR reactions were performed with 150 to 200 ng DNA, corresponding to roughly 30,000 T cell genomes. Profiled with immunoSEQ multiplex PCR; TCRdb holds only in-frame clones, not every one. The sample yields approximately 1.9 million clones, 80% to 95% seen once. A note on this clone: As yet, its antigen is unknown.

This clonotype was sampled from a young man in good health. Some clones in this sample may be carry-over from other donors' samples. The sample comprised naive CD8+ T cells from PBMCs. The genes are TRBV7-9 and TRBJ2-7, with 9 positions matching TRBD1. The CDR3 spells CASSLVGQGVHEQYF. The CDR3 nucleotides are TGTGCCAGCAGCTTAGTGGGACAGGGAGTACACGAGCAGTACTTC. Complete variable domain (other parts from reference TRBV7-9 and TRBJ2-7): DTGVSQNPRHKITKRGQNVTFRCDPISEHNRLYWYRQTLGQGPEFLTYFQNEAQLEKSRLLSDRFSAERPKGSFSTLEIQRTEQGDSAMYLCASSLVGQGVHEQYFGPGTRLTVT.